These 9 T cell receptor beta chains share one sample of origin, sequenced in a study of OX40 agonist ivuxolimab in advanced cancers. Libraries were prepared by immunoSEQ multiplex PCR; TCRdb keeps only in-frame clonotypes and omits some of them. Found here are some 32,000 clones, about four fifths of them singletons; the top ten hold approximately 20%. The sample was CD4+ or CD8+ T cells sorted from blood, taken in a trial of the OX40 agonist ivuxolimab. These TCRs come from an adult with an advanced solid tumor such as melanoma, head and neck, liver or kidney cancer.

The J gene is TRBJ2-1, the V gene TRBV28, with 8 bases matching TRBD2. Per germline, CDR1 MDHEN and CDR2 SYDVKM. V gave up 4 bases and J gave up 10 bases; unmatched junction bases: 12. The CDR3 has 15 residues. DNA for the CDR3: TGTGCCAGCAGTTCCAGACTAGCGCACCTGGAGGAGCAGTTCTTC. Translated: CASSSRLAHLEEQFF.

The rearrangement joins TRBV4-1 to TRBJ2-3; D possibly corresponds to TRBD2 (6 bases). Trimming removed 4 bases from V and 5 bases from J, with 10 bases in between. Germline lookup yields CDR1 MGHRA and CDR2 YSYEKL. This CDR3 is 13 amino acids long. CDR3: CASSPKGGDTQYF. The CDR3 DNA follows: TGCGCCAGCAGCCCTAAGGGAGGAGATACGCAGTATTTT.

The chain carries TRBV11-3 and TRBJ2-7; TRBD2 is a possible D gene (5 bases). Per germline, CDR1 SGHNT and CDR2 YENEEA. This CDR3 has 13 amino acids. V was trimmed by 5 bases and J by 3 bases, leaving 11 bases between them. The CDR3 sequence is CASSLGRDYEQYF. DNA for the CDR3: TGTGCCAGCAGCCTCGGACGGGACTACGAGCAGTACTTC. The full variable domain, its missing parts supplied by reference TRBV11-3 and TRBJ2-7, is EAGVVQSPRYKIIEKKQPVAFWCNPISGHNTLYWYLQNLGQGPELLIRYENEEAVDDSQLPKDRFSAERLKGVDSTLKIQPAELGDSAVYLCASSLGRDYEQYFGPGTRLTVT.

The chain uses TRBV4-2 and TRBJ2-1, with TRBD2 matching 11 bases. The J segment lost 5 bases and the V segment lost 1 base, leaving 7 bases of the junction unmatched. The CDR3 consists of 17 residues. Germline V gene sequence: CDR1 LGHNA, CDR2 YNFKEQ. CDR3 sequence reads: CASSQGLAGGPDNEQFF. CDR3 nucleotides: TGTGCCAGCAGCCAAGGTTTAGCGGGAGGGCCCGACAATGAGCAGTTCTTC.

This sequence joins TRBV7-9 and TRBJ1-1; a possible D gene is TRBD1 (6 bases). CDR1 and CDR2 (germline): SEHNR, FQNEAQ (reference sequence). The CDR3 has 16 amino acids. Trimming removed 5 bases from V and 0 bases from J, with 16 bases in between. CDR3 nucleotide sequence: TGTGCCAGCAGCACATGGGGGGGCAGAATGAACACTGAAGCTTTCTTT. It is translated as CASSTWGGRMNTEAFF.

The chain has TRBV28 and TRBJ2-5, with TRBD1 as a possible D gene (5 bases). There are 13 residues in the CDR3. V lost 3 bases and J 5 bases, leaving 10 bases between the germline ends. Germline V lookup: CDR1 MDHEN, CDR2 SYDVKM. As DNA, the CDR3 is TGTGCCAGCAGTTTCGACAGATGGGAGACCCAGTACTTC. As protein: CASSFDRWETQYF.

The chain's CDR3 is CASSLGTSIFSGELFF. CDR3 nucleotide sequence: TGTGCCAGCAGCTTAGGGACTAGCATCTTTTCCGGGGAGCTGTTTTTT. The chain joins TRBV7-2 to TRBJ2-2, with 8 bases that match TRBD2. Unmatched junction bases numbered 7, after V lost 1 base and J lost 6 bases. Looked up from germline, CDR1 is SGHTA and CDR2 is FQGNSA. The CDR3 consists of 16 residues.

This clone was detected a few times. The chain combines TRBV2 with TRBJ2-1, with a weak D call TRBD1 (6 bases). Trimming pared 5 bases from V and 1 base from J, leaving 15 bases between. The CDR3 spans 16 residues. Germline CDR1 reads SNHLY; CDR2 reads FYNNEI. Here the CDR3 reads CASSQNRAGSYNEQFF. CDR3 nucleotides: TGTGCCAGCAGTCAGAACAGGGCAGGGTCCTACAATGAGCAGTTCTTC.

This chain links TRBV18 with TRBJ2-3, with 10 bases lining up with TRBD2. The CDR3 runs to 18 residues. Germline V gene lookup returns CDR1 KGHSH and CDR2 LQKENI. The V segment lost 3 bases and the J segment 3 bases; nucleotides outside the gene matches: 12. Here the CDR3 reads CASSPNFEREGETDTQYF. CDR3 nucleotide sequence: TGTGCCAGCTCACCGAACTTTGAGCGGGAGGGAGAGACAGATACGCAGTATTTT.